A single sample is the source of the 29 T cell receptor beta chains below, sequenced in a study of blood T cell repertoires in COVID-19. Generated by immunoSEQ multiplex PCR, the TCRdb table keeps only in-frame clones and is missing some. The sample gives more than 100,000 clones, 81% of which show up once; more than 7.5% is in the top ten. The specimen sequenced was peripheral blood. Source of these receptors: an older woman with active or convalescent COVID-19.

The CDR3, as DNA: TGTGCCAGCAGCTTGGGGGGACAGGTACCCTCCTATAATTCACCCCTCCACTTT. Protein sequence: CASSLGGQVPSYNSPLHF. V and J are TRBV5-8 and TRBJ1-6, with TRBD1 identical over 8 bases. V gave up 0 bases and J gave up 0 bases; unmatched junction bases: 5. Per germline, CDR1 SGHTS and CDR2 YDEGEE. There are 18 residues in the CDR3.

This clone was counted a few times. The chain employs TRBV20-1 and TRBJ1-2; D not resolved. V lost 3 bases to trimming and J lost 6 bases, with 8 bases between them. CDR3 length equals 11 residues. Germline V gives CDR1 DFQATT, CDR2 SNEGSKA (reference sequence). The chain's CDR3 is CSASGYNGYTF. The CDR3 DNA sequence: TGCAGTGCTAGTGGTTACAATGGCTACACCTTC.

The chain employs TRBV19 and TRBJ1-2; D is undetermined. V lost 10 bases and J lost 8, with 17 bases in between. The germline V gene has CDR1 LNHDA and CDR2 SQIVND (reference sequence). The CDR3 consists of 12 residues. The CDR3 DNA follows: TGTGCCACTAACGTGGGCGCGGGGGGCTACACCTTC. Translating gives CATNVGAGGYTF.

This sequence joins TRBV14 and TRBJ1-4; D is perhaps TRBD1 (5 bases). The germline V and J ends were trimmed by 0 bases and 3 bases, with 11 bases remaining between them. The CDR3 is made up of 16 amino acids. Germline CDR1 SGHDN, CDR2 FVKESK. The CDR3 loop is CASSQDTRVPNEKLFF. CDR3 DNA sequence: TGTGCCAGCAGCCAAGATACCAGGGTGCCTAATGAAAAACTGTTTTTT.

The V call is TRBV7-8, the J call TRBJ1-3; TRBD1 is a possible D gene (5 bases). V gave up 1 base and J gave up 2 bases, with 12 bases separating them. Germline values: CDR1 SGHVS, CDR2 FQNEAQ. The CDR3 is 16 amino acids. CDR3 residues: CASSLGVGGTGNTIYF. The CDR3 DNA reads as TGTGCCAGCAGCTTAGGGGTTGGGGGGACTGGAAACACCATATATTTT.

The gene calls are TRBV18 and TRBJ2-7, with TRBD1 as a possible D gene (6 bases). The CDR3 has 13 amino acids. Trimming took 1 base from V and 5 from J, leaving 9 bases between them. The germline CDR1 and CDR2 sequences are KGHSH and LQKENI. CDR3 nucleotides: TGTGCCAGCTCACCACAGGGGGACGACGAGCAGTACTTC. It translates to CASSPQGDDEQYF.

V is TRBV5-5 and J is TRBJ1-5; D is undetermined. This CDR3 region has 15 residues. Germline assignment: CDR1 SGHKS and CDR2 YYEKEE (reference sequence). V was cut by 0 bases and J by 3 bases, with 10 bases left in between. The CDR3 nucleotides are TGTGCCAGCAGCTTGGAAGAGGGAAACAATCAGCCCCAGCATTTT. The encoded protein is CASSLEEGNNQPQHF.

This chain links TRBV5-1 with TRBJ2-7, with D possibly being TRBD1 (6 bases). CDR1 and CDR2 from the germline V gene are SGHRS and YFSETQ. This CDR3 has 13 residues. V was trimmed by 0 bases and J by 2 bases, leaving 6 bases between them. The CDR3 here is CASSLGDTYEQYF. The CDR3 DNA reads TGCGCCAGCAGCTTGGGGGACACCTACGAGCAGTACTTC.

The CDR3 region is CASSPEPGTTYNEQFF. In DNA, the CDR3 is TGTGCCAGCAGCCCAGAACCGGGGACTACTTACAATGAGCAGTTCTTC. The chain couples TRBV3-1 (or the pseudogene TRBV3-2) to TRBJ2-1; 7 bases line up with TRBD2. This CDR3 region has 16 residues. Losses at the gene ends were 4 bases for V and 4 bases for J; bases not matched to a gene: 10. The germline CDR1 and CDR2 sequences are LGHDT and YNNKEL (reference sequence).

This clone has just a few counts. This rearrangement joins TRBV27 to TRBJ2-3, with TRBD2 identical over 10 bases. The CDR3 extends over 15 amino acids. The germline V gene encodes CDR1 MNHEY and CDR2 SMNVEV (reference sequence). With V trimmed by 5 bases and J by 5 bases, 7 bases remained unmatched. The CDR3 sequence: CASSLAGEGVDTQYF. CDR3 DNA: TGTGCCAGCAGTCTAGCGGGAGAAGGGGTAGATACGCAGTATTTT.

In nucleotides, the CDR3 is TGTGCCAGCAGCAAGACTAGAGGAAACACAGATACGCAGTATTTT. Encoded protein: CASSKTRGNTDTQYF. The chain joins TRBV7-2 to TRBJ2-3, with D possibly TRBD2 on 6 matching bases. CDR1 is SGHTA, CDR2 FQGNSA, per germline. The CDR3 runs 15 residues. The V end lost 5 bases, the J end lost 2 bases, and 14 bases lay between the germline ends. The whole variable domain, remainder taken from reference TRBV7-2 and TRBJ2-3, is GAGVSQSPSNKVTEKGKDVELRCDPISGHTALYWYRQSLGQGLEFLIYFQGNSAPDKSGLPSDRFSAERTGGSVSTLTIQRTQQEDSAVYLCASSKTRGNTDTQYFGPGTRLTVL.

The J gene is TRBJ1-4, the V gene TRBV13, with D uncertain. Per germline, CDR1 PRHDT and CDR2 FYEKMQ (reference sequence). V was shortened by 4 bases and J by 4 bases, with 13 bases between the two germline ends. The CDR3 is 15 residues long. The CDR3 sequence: CASSSRTQFNEKLFF. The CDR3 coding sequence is TGTGCCAGCAGCTCCCGGACTCAGTTTAATGAAAAACTGTTTTTT.

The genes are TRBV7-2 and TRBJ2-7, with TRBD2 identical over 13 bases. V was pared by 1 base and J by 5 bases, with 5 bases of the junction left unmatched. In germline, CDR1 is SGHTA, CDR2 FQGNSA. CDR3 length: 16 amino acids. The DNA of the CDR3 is TGTGCCAGCAGCTTAGACGGGACTAGCGGGATCGACGAGCAGTACTTC. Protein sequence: CASSLDGTSGIDEQYF.

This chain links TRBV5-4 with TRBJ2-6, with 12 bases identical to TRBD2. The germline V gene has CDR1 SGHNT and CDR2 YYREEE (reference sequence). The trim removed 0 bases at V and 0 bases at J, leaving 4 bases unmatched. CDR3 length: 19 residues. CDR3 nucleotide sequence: TGTGCCAGCAGCTTGGGGCTAGCGGGGGGGACCTCTGGGGCCAACGTCCTGACTTTC. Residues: CASSLGLAGGTSGANVLTF.

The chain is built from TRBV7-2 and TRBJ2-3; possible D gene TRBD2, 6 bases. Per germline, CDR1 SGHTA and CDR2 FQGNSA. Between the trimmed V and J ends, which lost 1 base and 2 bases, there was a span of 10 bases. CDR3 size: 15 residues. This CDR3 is CASSLEAGDTDTQYF. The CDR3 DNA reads TGTGCCAGCAGCTTAGAAGCGGGCGACACAGATACGCAGTATTTT.

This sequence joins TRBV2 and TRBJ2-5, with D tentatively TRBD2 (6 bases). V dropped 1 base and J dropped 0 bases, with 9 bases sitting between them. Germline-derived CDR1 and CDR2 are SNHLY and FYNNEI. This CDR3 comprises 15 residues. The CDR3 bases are TGTGCCAGCAGTGAAGACGGGGGATACCAAGAGACCCAGTACTTC. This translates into CASSEDGGYQETQYF. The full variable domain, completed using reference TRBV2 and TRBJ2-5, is EPEVTQTPSHQVTQMGQEVILRCVPISNHLYFYWYRQILGQKVEFLVSFYNNEISEKSEIFDDQFSVERPDGSNFTLKIRSTKLEDSAMYFCASSEDGGYQETQYFGPGTRLLVL.

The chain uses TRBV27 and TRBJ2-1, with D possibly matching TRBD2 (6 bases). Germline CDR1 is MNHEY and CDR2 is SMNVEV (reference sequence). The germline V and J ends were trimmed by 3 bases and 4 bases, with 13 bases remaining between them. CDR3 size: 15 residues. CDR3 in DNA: TGTGCCAGCAGTTTTTTAACTAGCCAATACAATGAGCAGTTCTTC. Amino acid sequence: CASSFLTSQYNEQFF.

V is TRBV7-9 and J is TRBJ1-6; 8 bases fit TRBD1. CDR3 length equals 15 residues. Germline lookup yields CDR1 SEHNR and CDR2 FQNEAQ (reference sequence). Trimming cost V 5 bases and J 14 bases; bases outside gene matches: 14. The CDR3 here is CASSPGGQARGTLHF. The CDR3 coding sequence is TGTGCCAGCAGCCCCGGGGGACAGGCCCGGGGGACCCTCCACTTT.

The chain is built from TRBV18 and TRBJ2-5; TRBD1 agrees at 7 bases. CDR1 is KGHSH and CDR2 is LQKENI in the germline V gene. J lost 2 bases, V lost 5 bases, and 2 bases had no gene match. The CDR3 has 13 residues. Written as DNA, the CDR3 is TGTGCCAGCTCAGGGGACAGACAAGAGACCCAGTACTTC. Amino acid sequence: CASSGDRQETQYF.

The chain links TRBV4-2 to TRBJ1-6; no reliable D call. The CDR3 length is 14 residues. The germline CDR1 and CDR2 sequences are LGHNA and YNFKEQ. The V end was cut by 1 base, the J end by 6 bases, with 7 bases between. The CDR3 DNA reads TGTGCCAGCAGCCAAGGACTAGGTAATTCACCCCTCCACTTT. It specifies CASSQGLGNSPLHF.

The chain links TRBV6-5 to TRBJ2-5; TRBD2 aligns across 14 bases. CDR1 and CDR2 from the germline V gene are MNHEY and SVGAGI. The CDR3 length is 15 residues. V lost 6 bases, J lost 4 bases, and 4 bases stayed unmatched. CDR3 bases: TGTGCCAGCAGGATGGGACTAGCGGGGGCAGAGACCCAGTACTTC. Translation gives CASRMGLAGAETQYF.

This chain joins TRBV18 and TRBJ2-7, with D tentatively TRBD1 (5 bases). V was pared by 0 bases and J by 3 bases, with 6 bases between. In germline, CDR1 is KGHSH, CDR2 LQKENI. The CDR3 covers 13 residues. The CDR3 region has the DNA TGTGCCAGCTCACCACCAGGACACTACGAGCAGTACTTC. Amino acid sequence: CASSPPGHYEQYF.

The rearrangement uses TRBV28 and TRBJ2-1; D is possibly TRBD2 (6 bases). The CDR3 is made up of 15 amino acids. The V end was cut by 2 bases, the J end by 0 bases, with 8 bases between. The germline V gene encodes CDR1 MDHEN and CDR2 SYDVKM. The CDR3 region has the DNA TGTGCCAGCAGTTTAGGGGGGAGCTCCTACAATGAGCAGTTCTTC. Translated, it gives CASSLGGSSYNEQFF.

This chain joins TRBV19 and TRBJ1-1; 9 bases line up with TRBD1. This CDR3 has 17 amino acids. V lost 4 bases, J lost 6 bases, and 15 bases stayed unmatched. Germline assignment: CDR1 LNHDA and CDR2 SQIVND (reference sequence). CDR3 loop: CASSRPSDRGFGPEAFF. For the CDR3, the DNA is TGTGCCAGTAGTAGACCGTCGGACAGGGGATTCGGTCCTGAAGCTTTCTTT.

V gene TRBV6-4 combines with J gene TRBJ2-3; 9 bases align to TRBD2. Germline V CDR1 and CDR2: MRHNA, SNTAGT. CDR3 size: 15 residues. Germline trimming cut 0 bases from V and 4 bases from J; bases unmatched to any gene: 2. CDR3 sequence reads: CASSDSERGADTQYF. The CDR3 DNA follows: TGTGCCAGCAGTGACTCAGAGCGGGGGGCAGATACGCAGTATTTT.

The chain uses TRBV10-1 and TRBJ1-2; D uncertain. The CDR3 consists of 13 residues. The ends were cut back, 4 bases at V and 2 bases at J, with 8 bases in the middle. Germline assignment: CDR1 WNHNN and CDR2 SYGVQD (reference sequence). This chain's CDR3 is CASSGQGNYGYTF. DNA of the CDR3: TGCGCCAGCAGTGGACAAGGAAACTATGGCTACACCTTC.

The CDR3, as DNA: TGTGCCAGCAGCTTAAGACTAGCGGAGACCCAGTACTTC. It translates to CASSLRLAETQYF. The chain carries TRBV13 and TRBJ2-5, with 8 bases fitting TRBD2. With V trimmed by 2 bases and J by 5 bases, 1 base remained unmatched. From germline, CDR1 is PRHDT and CDR2 FYEKMQ (reference sequence). This CDR3 is built from 13 residues.

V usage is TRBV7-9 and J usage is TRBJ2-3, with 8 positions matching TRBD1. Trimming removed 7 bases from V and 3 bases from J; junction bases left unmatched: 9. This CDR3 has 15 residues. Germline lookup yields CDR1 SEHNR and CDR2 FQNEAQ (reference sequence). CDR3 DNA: TGTGCCAGCACCACATATCAGGGGGCAACAGATACGCAGTATTTT. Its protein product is CASTTYQGATDTQYF.

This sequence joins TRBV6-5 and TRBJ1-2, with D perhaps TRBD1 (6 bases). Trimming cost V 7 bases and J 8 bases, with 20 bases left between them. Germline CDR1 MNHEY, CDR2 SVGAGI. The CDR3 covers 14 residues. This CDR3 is CASIGNRELDGYTF. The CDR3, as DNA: TGTGCCAGCATCGGTAACAGGGAGCTTGACGGCTACACCTTC.